This passage covers 25 T cell receptor beta chains from one sample sequenced in a study of Graves' ophthalmopathy and Graves' hyperthyroidism. TCR beta CDR3 regions were amplified from RNA transcripts. After a first-round RT-PCR with HTBI primers, a second-round multiplex PCR was run. MiXCR, run by TCRdb on the multiplex PCR reads, gives a single entry per CDR3 protein. The sample carries 500,000 to 600,000 distinct CDR3 sequences, approximately 35% recorded once. The sample taken for sequencing was peripheral blood or thyroid tissue (not recorded which). All receptors derive from an adult man with Graves' hyperthyroidism.

There are many counts of this clonotype. This chain joins TRBV2 and TRBJ2-2; TRBD2 is a possible D gene (5 bases). This CDR3 is built from 14 residues. Germline V gene lookup returns CDR1 SNHLY and CDR2 FYNNEI. V was shortened by 7 bases and J by 1 base, with 10 bases between the two germline ends. The CDR3 region is CASKRALNTGELFF. The CDR3 DNA reads TGTGCCAGCAAGAGGGCCCTGAACACCGGGGAGCTGTTTTTT.

Regarding this clonotype: A much larger clone sits a single nucleotide away, making a read error possible. The conserved phenylalanine or tryptophan normally closing the CDR3 is absent here, so this likely arose from a read error. The chain has TRBV5-1 and TRBJ2-7, with D perhaps matching TRBD1 (7 bases). Germline V lookup: CDR1 SGHRS, CDR2 YFSETQ. The V and J ends lost 4 bases and 4 bases respectively, with 12 bases between them. CDR3 size: 13 residues. The chain's CDR3 is CASSPRGVYEQYL. CDR3 in DNA: TGCGCCAGCAGCCCCAGGGGGGTGTACGAGCAGTACCTC.

The V call is TRBV7-2, the J call TRBJ2-5, with a weak D call TRBD2 (7 bases). CDR1 and CDR2 from the germline V gene are SGHTA and FQGNSA. This CDR3 has 14 amino acids. The V end was cut by 4 bases, the J end by 3 bases, with 12 bases between. The CDR3 region has the DNA TGTGCCAGCAGCTGGGGGGGGGCGAAAGAGACCCAGTACTTC. Its protein product is CASSWGGAKETQYF.

With regard to this clonotype: Germline and junction disagree at one end, which may indicate a read error. The V gene is TRBV25-1, the J gene TRBJ2-3, with 12 bases lining up with TRBD2. The germline V gene encodes CDR1 MGHDK and CDR2 SYGVNS. The CDR3 is made up of 17 amino acids. The CDR3 sequence is CATSELTSGGDTDTQYF. CDR3 nucleotides: TGTGCCACCAGTGAACTGACTAGCGGGGGTGACACAGATACGCAGTATTTT. Full variable domain (outside the CDR3, taken from reference TRBV25-1 and TRBJ2-3): EADIYQTPRYLVIGTGKKITLECSQTMGHDKMYWYQQDPGMELHLIHYSYGVNSTEKGDLSSESTVSRIRTEHFPLTLESARPSHTSQYLCATSELTSGGDTDTQYFGPGTRLTVL.

Comment on this clonotype: A single base separates this from a much larger clone, so it may be a read error. J is TRBJ1-2 and V is TRBV19, with 10 bases aligning to TRBD1. The CDR3 runs to 15 residues. Trimming removed 5 bases from V and 4 bases from J; junction bases left unmatched: 7. CDR1 is LNHDA and CDR2 is SQIVND in the germline V gene (reference sequence). DNA for the CDR3: TGTGCCAGTAGTGCCCGGGACAGGGGTGCCTATGGCTACACCTTC. This gives the protein CASSARDRGAYGYTF.

The chain carries TRBV7-2 and TRBJ2-7; D may be TRBD1 (5 bases). Germline CDR1 reads SGHTA; CDR2 reads FQGNSA. The CDR3 extends over 11 amino acids. The V end was cut by 11 bases, the J end by 3 bases, with 11 bases between. CDR3 sequence: CAWKGDYEQYF. The DNA of the CDR3 is TGTGCCTGGAAAGGGGACTACGAGCAGTACTTC.

The gene calls are TRBV11-2 and TRBJ1-5, with no clear D. Germline V gene lookup returns CDR1 SGHAT and CDR2 FQNNGV. The CDR3 length is 15 residues. V was cut by 3 bases and J by 1 base, with 10 bases left in between. As DNA, the CDR3 is TGTGCCAGCAGCTTCGAGCGACTCAGCAATCAGCCCCAGCATTTT. It translates to CASSFERLSNQPQHF. Full variable domain (missing parts from reference TRBV11-2 and TRBJ1-5): EAGVAQSPRYKIIEKRQSVAFWCNPISGHATLYWYQQILGQGPKLLIQFQNNGVVDDSQLPKDRFSAERLKGVDSTLKIQPAKLEDSAVYLCASSFERLSNQPQHFGDGTRLSIL.

At least ten counts were recorded for this clonotype. The rearrangement joins TRBV12-3 or TRBV12-4 to TRBJ1-1; D ambiguous. The CDR3 runs 14 residues. V dropped 3 bases and J dropped 0 bases, with 8 bases sitting between them. This chain's CDR3 is CASSFLAMNTEAFF. In nucleotides, the CDR3 is TGTGCCAGCAGTTTCCTGGCCATGAACACTGAAGCTTTCTTT.

This clonotype was picked up many times. The rearrangement links TRBV9 to TRBJ2-2; possible D gene TRBD1, 6 bases. This CDR3 is 15 amino acids long. Trimming left V 5 bases short and J 2 bases short, with 13 bases between. CDR1 and CDR2 (germline): SGDLS, YYNGEE. The CDR3 region has the DNA TGTGCCAGCAGTGGTAGGACAGCAAACACCGGGGAGCTGTTTTTT. It yields the protein CASSGRTANTGELFF.

This clonotype was observed once. The chain is built from TRBV25-1 and TRBJ1-5; D perhaps matches TRBD1 (5 bases). The CDR3 runs 16 residues. The V end lost 5 bases, the J end lost 3 bases, and 17 bases lay between the germline ends. Germline CDR1 is MGHDK and CDR2 is SYGVNS. CDR3 nucleotides: TGTGCCAGCAGTACCGGGGCACGGGGCCTCAATCAGCCCCAGCATTTT. Translation: CASSTGARGLNQPQHF. The full variable domain, its missing parts supplied by reference TRBV25-1 and TRBJ1-5, is EADIYQTPRYLVIGTGKKITLECSQTMGHDKMYWYQQDPGMELHLIHYSYGVNSTEKGDLSSESTVSRIRTEHFPLTLESARPSHTSQYLCASSTGARGLNQPQHFGDGTRLSIL.

As regards this clonotype: With a much larger clone just one base away, this may be a read error. DNA for the CDR3: TGTGCTAGCAGCTTAGCGGACAAGGAGACCCAGTACTTC. It codes for CASSLADKETQYF. The chain joins TRBV7-7 to TRBJ2-5, with a weak D call TRBD2 (6 bases). The germline CDR1 and CDR2 sequences are SSHAT and FNYEAQ (reference sequence). This CDR3 contains 13 residues.

Concerning this clonotype itself: The junction departs from the called germline gene at one end, perhaps through a read error. The chain uses TRBV10-3 and TRBJ2-6; 11 bases align to TRBD1. Germline V gives CDR1 ENHRY, CDR2 SYGVKD. The CDR3 contains 17 residues. DNA of the CDR3: TGTGCCAGCAGTTACCGGACAGGGGGCGGTGGGGCCAACGTCCTGACTTTC. Protein sequence: CASSYRTGGGGANVLTF.

This clonotype has a count of ten or more. The chain recombines TRBV19 with TRBJ2-5; the D is unclear. The V end was cut by 2 bases, the J end by 4 bases, with 11 bases between. Germline V gene lookup returns CDR1 LNHDA and CDR2 SQIVND (reference sequence). The CDR3 extends over 14 amino acids. CDR3: CASSISRSPETQYF. In DNA form, the CDR3 reads TGTGCCAGTAGTATATCGCGGTCCCCAGAGACCCAGTACTTC.

Comments on this clonotype: The junction differs from germline at one of its ends, possibly a read error. The rearrangement links TRBV2 to TRBJ2-4; D gene unclear. Germline assignment: CDR1 SNHLY and CDR2 FYNNEI. The CDR3 has 15 residues. The DNA for the CDR3 is TGTGCCAGCATTGGTCCTCCCATAGCCAAAAACACTCAGTACTTC. Translated: CASIGPPIAKNTQYF. The whole variable domain, filled in from reference TRBV2 and TRBJ2-4, reads EPEVTQTPSHQVTQMGQEVILRCVPISNHLYFYWYRQILGQKVEFLVSFYNNEISEKSEIFDDQFSVERPDGSNFTLKIRSTKLEDSAMYFCASIGPPIAKNTQYFGAGTRLSVL.

The chain couples TRBV29-1 to TRBJ1-2; D is unclear. Between the trimmed V and J ends, which lost 7 bases and 2 bases, there was a span of 5 bases. CDR1 and CDR2 from the germline V gene are SQVTM and ANQGSEA. CDR3 length equals 10 residues. The CDR3 DNA follows: TGCAGCGCGACAAACTATGGCTACACCTTC. Amino acid sequence: CSATNYGYTF. Together with reference TRBV29-1 and TRBJ1-2, the CDR3 gives the full variable domain: SAVISQKPSRDICQRGTSLTIQCQVDSQVTMMFWYRQQPGQSLTLIATANQGSEATYESGFVIDKFPISRPNLTFSTLTVSNMSPEDSSIYLCSATNYGYTFGSGTRLTVV.

This clonotype was counted only a few times. The gene calls are TRBV12-3 or TRBV12-4 and TRBJ1-3, with 8 bases lining up with TRBD1. J was trimmed by 0 bases and V by 4 bases; bases with no gene match: 5. There are 16 residues in the CDR3. CDR3 sequence: CASSSTGDSSGNTIYF. The CDR3 DNA is TGTGCCAGCAGTTCGACAGGGGATAGCTCTGGAAACACCATATATTTT.

This rearrangement joins TRBV10-3 to TRBJ1-5, with a tentative D call TRBD1 (5 bases). CDR3 length: 16 residues. Per germline, CDR1 ENHRY and CDR2 SYGVKD. With 4 bases removed from V and 3 bases from J, the gap between germline ends came to 16 bases. CDR3 DNA sequence: TGTGCCATCAGTGTAGCGGGGCTCATGATCAATCAGCCCCAGCATTTT. Residues: CAISVAGLMINQPQHF.

The chain carries TRBV12-3 or TRBV12-4 and TRBJ1-1; D is unclear. This CDR3 is built from 11 residues. Trimming took off 7 bases at V and 7 bases at J, with 10 bases between the two ends. The CDR3 loop reads CASTYGVEAFF. DNA of the CDR3: TGTGCCAGCACCTACGGGGTTGAAGCTTTCTTT.

This clonotype was recorded many times. The chain employs TRBV2 and TRBJ1-4; 7 positions agree with TRBD1. The V gene end was trimmed by 4 bases and the J gene end by 2 bases; junction bases not matched to a gene: 7. Germline-derived CDR1 and CDR2 are SNHLY and FYNNEI. The CDR3 is made up of 16 amino acids. This CDR3 reads CASSGTTGATNEKLFF. Written as DNA, the CDR3 is TGTGCCAGCAGTGGGACTACAGGGGCCACTAATGAAAAACTGTTTTTT.

This clonotype was found many times. V usage is TRBV10-3 and J usage is TRBJ1-1; D gene ambiguous. Trimming stripped 3 bases from V and 1 base from J, with 6 bases between. In germline, CDR1 is ENHRY, CDR2 SYGVKD. CDR3 length: 13 residues. The CDR3 sequence is CAISEMGNTEAFF. The CDR3 nucleotides are TGTGCCATCAGTGAAATGGGGAACACTGAAGCTTTCTTT.

With respect to this clonotype: Since a much larger clone is just one base distant, this may be a read error. The gene calls are TRBV20-1 and TRBJ2-7; 8 bases fit TRBD1. The CDR3 contains 15 residues. The V and J ends lost 0 bases and 6 bases, in that order; junction bases with no gene match: 10. Germline CDR1 and CDR2: DFQATT and SNEGSKA (reference sequence). The CDR3 region is CSARDPRTGLCEQYF. CDR3 in DNA: TGCAGTGCTAGAGATCCCCGGACAGGGCTGTGCGAGCAGTACTTC.

This clonotype appeared a single time. The rearrangement uses TRBV9 and TRBJ1-5; D is possibly TRBD1 (5 bases). Germline V gene sequence: CDR1 SGDLS, CDR2 YYNGEE. CDR3 length equals 14 residues. The V end lost 4 bases, the J end lost 14 bases, and 22 bases lay between the germline ends. The CDR3 region has the DNA TGTGCCAGCAGCCAAGGGACTAGCGGGGTCTACGAGCATTTT. Translating gives CASSQGTSGVYEHF.

This chain links TRBV29-1 with TRBJ1-2, with D tentatively TRBD1 (5 bases). Germline CDR1 SQVTM, CDR2 ANQGSEA. The CDR3 consists of 13 residues. The germline V and J ends were trimmed by 0 bases and 8 bases, with 13 bases remaining between them. The CDR3 sequence: CSVEDLQGGGYTF. The DNA of the CDR3 is TGCAGCGTTGAAGATCTGCAGGGAGGGGGCTACACCTTC.

The V call is TRBV7-9, the J call TRBJ1-1, with no clear D. The V gene's germline CDR1 is SEHNR and CDR2 FQNEAQ (reference sequence). This CDR3 has 15 amino acids. Trimming cost V 3 bases and J 3 bases, with 14 bases left between them. The CDR3: CASSFRVAGHTEAFF. DNA for the CDR3: TGTGCCAGCAGCTTCCGGGTGGCAGGACACACTGAAGCTTTCTTT.

This clonotype was seen ten or more times. V is TRBV20-1 and J is TRBJ2-5; TRBD2 is a possible D gene (5 bases). Per the germline V gene, CDR1 is DFQATT and CDR2 is SNEGSKA (reference sequence). The CDR3 sequence is 13 residues long. The V end lost 6 bases, the J end lost 0 bases, and 11 bases lay between the germline ends. In nucleotides, the CDR3 is TGCAGTGCAGAACACGGGGACCAAGAGACCCAGTACTTC. Encoded protein: CSAEHGDQETQYF.